A single sample is the source of the 15 T cell receptor beta chains below, sequenced in a study of blood T cell repertoires in COVID-19. The data were produced by immunoSEQ multiplex PCR, yet TCRdb's version contains in-frame clones alone and is incomplete. The table records around 94,000 clones, approximately 86% of them present only once. The sample was peripheral blood. The receptors derive from a man at least 80 years old with acute or convalescent COVID-19.

The rearrangement uses TRBV20-1 and TRBJ2-1; D is unresolved. Trimming took off 0 bases at V and 10 bases at J, with 7 bases between the two ends. The V gene's germline CDR1 is DFQATT and CDR2 SNEGSKA (reference sequence). CDR3 size: 11 residues. CDR3 amino acids: CSARDTGEQFF. The DNA of the CDR3 is TGCAGTGCTAGAGATACCGGGGAGCAGTTCTTC.

This chain links TRBV5-4 with TRBJ2-6; 7 positions match TRBD1. This CDR3 is 14 amino acids long. Per the germline V gene, CDR1 is SGHNT and CDR2 is YYREEE (reference sequence). V gave up 4 bases and J gave up 7 bases; unmatched junction bases: 5. The CDR3: CASSRNRGANVLTF. CDR3 nucleotides: TGTGCCAGCAGCCGGAACAGGGGCGCCAACGTCCTGACTTTC.

The rearrangement links TRBV7-6 to TRBJ2-1; 8 nucleotides agree with TRBD1. Losses at the gene ends were 0 bases for V and 3 bases for J; bases not matched to a gene: 4. The CDR3 is 16 amino acids. The V gene's germline CDR1 is SGHVS and CDR2 FNYEAQ. CDR3 in amino acids: CASSLAGQGSYNEQFF. The CDR3 coding sequence is TGTGCCAGCAGCTTAGCCGGACAGGGAAGCTACAATGAGCAGTTCTTC.

This clone was seen more than once but under ten times. The chain employs TRBV7-9 and TRBJ1-1; D is possibly TRBD1 (6 bases). Germline assignment: CDR1 SEHNR and CDR2 FQNEAQ (reference sequence). The V end was cut by 5 bases, the J end by 1 base, with 14 bases between. The CDR3 extends over 15 amino acids. The CDR3 loop is CASSVDSPRNTEAFF. The CDR3 DNA is TGTGCCAGCAGCGTGGACAGTCCCAGGAACACTGAAGCTTTCTTT.

In its sample, this clone was seen once. This chain uses TRBV6-5 with TRBJ1-5; D ambiguous. Trimming left V 7 bases short and J 1 base short, with 8 bases between. The CDR3 contains 13 residues. Germline V lookup: CDR1 MNHEY, CDR2 SVGAGI. CDR3 coding DNA: TGTGCCAGCACCCGGCGGAGCAATCAGCCCCAGCATTTT. The encoded protein is CASTRRSNQPQHF.

The genes are TRBV7-2 and TRBJ2-1; 11 bases agree with TRBD1. Germline loops: CDR1 SGHTA, CDR2 FQGNSA. V shed 8 bases, J shed 10 bases, and the junction held 16 bases outside the gene matches. The CDR3 covers 16 residues. The CDR3 protein is CASQRTGGARLREQFF. The CDR3, as DNA: TGTGCCAGCCAGAGGACAGGGGGCGCGAGGTTACGAGAGCAGTTCTTC.

Of note for this clone: The junction shows a germline mismatch at one end, possibly a read error. The chain links TRBV6-1 to TRBJ1-1; 8 positions match TRBD1. The CDR3 consists of 18 residues. The V gene's germline CDR1 is MNHNS and CDR2 SASEGT. CDR3 sequence (DNA): TGTGCCAGCAGTCAAGCCGACAGGGGCGTAAATGTTGACACTGAAGCTTTCTTT. It specifies CASSQADRGVNVDTEAFF.

CDR3 sequence: CASSPHRDRDNEQFF. CDR3 sequence (DNA): TGTGCCAGCAGTCCCCACCGGGACAGGGATAATGAGCAGTTCTTC. The genes are TRBV28 and TRBJ2-1, with 9 bases aligning to TRBD1. V shed 5 bases and J 7 bases; nucleotides not matched to a gene: 9. This CDR3 is 15 amino acids long. Germline loops: CDR1 MDHEN, CDR2 SYDVKM.

The chain combines TRBV9 with TRBJ2-2; possible D gene TRBD1, 6 bases. The CDR3 has 14 amino acids. Trimming removed 8 bases at V and 4 bases at J, with 15 bases between. Germline V lookup: CDR1 SGDLS, CDR2 YYNGEE. The CDR3: CASKTGTLTGELFF. CDR3 nucleotide sequence: TGTGCCAGTAAAACCGGGACACTCACCGGGGAGCTGTTTTTT.

This clone has just a few counts. The rearrangement links TRBV6-5 to TRBJ2-1; 9 bases are shared with TRBD2. With V trimmed by 6 bases and J by 6 bases, 9 bases remained unmatched. The CDR3 extends over 15 amino acids. Germline V gene lookup returns CDR1 MNHEY and CDR2 SVGAGI. The CDR3 loop is CASSPPLAGSNEQFF. The CDR3 nucleotides are TGTGCCAGCAGCCCCCCGCTAGCGGGGTCCAATGAGCAGTTCTTC.

This clone was recorded only once. The chain recombines TRBV11-2 with TRBJ2-5, with D hard to call. Germline CDR1 and CDR2: SGHAT and FQNNGV. V lost 3 bases and J 0 bases, leaving 8 bases between the germline ends. This CDR3 is 14 amino acids long. The CDR3 region has the DNA TGTGCCAGCAGCTTGGTGCGGAACCAAGAGACCCAGTACTTC. Its protein product is CASSLVRNQETQYF.

The chain joins TRBV6-5 to TRBJ2-1; tentative D call: TRBD1 (6 bases). This CDR3 contains 14 residues. Germline loops: CDR1 MNHEY, CDR2 SVGAGI. Between the trimmed V and J ends, which lost 6 bases and 9 bases, there was a span of 18 bases. The CDR3 DNA is TGTGCCAGCAGGGGGGACATTGGGACGTTTGAGCAGTTCTTC. As protein: CASRGDIGTFEQFF.

This clone has a single count. V is TRBV7-9 and J is TRBJ2-5; 7 positions agree with TRBD1. V lost 3 bases to trimming and J lost 5 bases; unmatched junction nucleotides: 6. The length of the CDR3 is 14 residues. In germline, CDR1 is SEHNR, CDR2 FQNEAQ (reference sequence). CDR3 sequence: CASSFSTGVETQYF. The CDR3 DNA is TGTGCCAGCAGCTTCTCCACAGGGGTGGAGACCCAGTACTTC. Combining the CDR3 with reference TRBV7-9 and TRBJ2-5 gives the whole variable domain DTGVSQNPRHKITKRGQNVTFRCDPISEHNRLYWYRQTLGQGPEFLTYFQNEAQLEKSRLLSDRFSAERPKGSFSTLEIQRTEQGDSAMYLCASSFSTGVETQYFGPGTRLLVL.

V gene TRBV29-1 combines with J gene TRBJ2-2, with 8 bases lining up with TRBD2. Germline V gives CDR1 SQVTM, CDR2 ANQGSEA. The CDR3 has 11 amino acids. The CDR3 loop reads CGSGDTGELFF. The CDR3 DNA reads TGCGGTAGCGGGGACACCGGGGAGCTGTTTTTT.

This chain joins TRBV19 and TRBJ1-3; maybe TRBD1 (5 bases). CDR1 and CDR2 (germline): LNHDA, SQIVND (reference sequence). CDR3 size: 14 residues. CDR3 sequence reads: CACTGGISGNTIYF. The CDR3, as DNA: TGTGCTTGCACCGGGGGTATCTCTGGAAACACCATATATTTT.